Sequencing of this T cell receptor beta chain was carried out in a study of Ad26.COV2.S vaccination and SARS-CoV-2 variants. Study conclusions and caveats: Analytic work on TCR breadth and depth might have understated the full extent of total T cell responses.

This sample's treatment: about 20 received Ad26.COV2.S at low or high dose, single or two shots; five or six received placebo; per-sample allocation not given. Samples were taken on day 63 after the first vaccine or placebo injection. Within Boston, the person who donated was an adult of 18-55 years. Vaccination used an Ad26 vector expressing Wuhan-strain SARS-CoV-2 spike. Measured with immunoSEQ multiplex PCR; TCRdb has only the in-frame clones, and not every one. The sample includes about 350,000 clones, 80% to 90% of them seen just once. Unmatched junction bases numbered 10, after V lost 0 bases and J lost 0 bases. This CDR3 is built from 20 residues. Germline V gene data show CDR1 as LGHDT and CDR2 as YNNKEL (reference sequence). As regards this clone: The antigen remains undetermined.

This chain links TRBV3-1 (or the pseudogene TRBV3-2) with TRBJ2-6; 8 bases align to TRBD1. This clonotype was sampled from a person aged 18-65 years who received the Ad26.COV2.S COVID-19 vaccine or a placebo. Material: peripheral blood, obtained in a trial of Ad26.COV2.S vaccine versus placebo. CDR3 protein: CASSQDFVEDRASGANVLTF. Here the CDR3 DNA reads TGTGCCAGCAGCCAAGATTTCGTGGAGGACAGGGCCTCTGGGGCCAACGTCCTGACTTTC.